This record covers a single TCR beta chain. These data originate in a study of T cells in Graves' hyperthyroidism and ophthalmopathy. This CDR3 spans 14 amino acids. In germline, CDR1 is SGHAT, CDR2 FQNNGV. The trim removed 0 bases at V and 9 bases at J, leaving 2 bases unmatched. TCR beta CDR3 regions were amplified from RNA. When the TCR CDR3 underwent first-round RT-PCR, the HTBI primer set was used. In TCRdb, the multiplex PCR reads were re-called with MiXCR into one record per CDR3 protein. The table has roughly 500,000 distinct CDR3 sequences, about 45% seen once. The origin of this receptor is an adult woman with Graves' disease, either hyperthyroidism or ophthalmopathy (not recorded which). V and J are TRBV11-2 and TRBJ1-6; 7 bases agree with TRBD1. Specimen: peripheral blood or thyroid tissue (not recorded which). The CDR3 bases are TGTGCCAGCAGCTTAGAAACAGGGGTTTCACCCCTCCACTTT. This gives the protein CASSLETGVSPLHF.